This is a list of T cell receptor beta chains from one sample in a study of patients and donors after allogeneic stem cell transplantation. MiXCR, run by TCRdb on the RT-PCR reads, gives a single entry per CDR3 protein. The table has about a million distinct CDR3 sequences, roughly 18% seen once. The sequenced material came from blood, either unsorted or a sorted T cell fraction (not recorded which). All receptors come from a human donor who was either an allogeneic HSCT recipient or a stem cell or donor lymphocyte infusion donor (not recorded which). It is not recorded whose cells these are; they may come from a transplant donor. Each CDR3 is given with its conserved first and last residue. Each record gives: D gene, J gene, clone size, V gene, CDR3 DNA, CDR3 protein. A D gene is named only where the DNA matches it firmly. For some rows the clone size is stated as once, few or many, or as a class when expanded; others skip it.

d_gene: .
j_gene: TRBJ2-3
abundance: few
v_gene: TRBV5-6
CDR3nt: TGTGCCAGCAGCTTGCCGGGTCCAGATACGCAGTATTTT
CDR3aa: CASSLPGPDTQYF

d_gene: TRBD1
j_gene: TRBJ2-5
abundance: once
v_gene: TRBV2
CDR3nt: TGTGCCATCAAGCACGGGAAAGGGACAGGGGCAGAGACCCGGTACTTC
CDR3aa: CAIKHGKGTGAETRYF

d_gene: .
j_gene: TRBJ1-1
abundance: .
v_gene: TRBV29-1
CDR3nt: TGCAGCGTGCCCGGCGGGAACATGAACACTGAAGCTTTCTTT
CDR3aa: CSVPGGNMNTEAFF

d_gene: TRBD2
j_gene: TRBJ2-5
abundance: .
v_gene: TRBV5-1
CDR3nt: TGCGCCAGCAGCTCCGGACTAGCGGGGGCAAAACCTCAAGAGACCCAGTACTTC
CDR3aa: CASSSGLAGAKPQETQYF

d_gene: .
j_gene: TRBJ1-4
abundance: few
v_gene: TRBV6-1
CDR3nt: TGTGCCGCGCGAGAGGGGGGTTTTAATGAAAAACTGTTTTTT
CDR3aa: CAAREGGFNEKLFF

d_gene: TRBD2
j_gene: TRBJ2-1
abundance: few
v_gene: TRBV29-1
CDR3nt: TGCAGCGTTGGGGGGGGAAGGACTAGCGGGAGCAATGAGCAGTTCTTC
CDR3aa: CSVGGGRTSGSNEQFF

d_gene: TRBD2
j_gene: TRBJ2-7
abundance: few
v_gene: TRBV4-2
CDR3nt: TGTGCCAGCAGCCAAGTGAGACTAGCTTACGAGCAGTACTTC
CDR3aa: CASSQVRLAYEQYF

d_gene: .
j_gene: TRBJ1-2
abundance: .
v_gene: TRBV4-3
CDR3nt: TGCGCCAGCAGCCAAGATAGGCAGACTAACTATGGCTACACCTTC
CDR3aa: CASSQDRQTNYGYTF

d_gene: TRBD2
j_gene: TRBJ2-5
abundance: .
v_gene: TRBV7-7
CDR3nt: TGTGCTAGCAGCAGAGGGACTACTGGTTCGGAGACCCAGTACTTC
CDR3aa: CASSRGTTGSETQYF

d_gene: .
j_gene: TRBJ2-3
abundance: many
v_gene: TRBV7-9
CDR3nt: TGTGCCAGCAGCTTAGCGGCAGATACGCAGTATTTT
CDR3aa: CASSLAADTQYF

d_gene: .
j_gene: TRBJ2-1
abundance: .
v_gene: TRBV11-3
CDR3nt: TGTGCCAGCAGCTTTCAGGCTAGCGTGTACAATGAGCAGTTCTTC
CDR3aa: CASSFQASVYNEQFF